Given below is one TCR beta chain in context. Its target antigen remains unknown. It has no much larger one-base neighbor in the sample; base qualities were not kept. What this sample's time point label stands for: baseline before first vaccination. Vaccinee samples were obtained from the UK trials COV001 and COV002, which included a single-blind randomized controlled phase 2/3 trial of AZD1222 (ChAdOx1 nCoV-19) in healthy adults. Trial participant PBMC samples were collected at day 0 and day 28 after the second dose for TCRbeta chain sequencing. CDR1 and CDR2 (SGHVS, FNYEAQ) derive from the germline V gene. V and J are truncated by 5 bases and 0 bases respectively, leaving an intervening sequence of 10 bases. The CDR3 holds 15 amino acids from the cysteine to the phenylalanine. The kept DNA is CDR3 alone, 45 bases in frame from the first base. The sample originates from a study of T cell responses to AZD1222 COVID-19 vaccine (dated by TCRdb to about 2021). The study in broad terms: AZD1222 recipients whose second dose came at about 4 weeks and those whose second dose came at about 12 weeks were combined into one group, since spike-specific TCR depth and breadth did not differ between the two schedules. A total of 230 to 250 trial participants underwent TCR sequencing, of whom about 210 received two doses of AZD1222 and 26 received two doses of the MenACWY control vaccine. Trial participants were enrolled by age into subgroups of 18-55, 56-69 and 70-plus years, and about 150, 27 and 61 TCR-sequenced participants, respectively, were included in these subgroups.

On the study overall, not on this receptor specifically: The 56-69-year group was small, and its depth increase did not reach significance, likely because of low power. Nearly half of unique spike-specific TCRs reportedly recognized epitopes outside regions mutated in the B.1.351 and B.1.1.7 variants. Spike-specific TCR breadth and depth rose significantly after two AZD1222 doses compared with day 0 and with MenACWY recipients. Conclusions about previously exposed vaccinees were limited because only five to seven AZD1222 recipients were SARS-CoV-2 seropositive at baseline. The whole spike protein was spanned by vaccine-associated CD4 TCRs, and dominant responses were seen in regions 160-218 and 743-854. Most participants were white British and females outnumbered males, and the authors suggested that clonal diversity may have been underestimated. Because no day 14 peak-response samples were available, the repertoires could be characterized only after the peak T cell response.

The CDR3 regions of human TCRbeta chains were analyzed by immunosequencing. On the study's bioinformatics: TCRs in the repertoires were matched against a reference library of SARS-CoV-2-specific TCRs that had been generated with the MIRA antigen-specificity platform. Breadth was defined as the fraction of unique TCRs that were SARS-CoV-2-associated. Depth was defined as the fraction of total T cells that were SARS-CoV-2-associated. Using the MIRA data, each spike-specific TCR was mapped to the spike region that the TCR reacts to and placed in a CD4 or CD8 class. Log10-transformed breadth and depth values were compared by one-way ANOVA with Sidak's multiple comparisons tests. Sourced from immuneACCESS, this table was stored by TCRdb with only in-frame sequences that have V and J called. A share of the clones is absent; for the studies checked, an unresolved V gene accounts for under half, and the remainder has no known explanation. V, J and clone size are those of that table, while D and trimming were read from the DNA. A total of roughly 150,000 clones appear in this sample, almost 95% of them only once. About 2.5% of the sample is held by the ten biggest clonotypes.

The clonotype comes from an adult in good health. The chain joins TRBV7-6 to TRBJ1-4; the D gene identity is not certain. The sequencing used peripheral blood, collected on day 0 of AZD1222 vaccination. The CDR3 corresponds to CASSGSLSTNEKLFF. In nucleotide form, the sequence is TGTGCCAGCAGCGGCTCGCTCTCAACTAATGAAAAACTGTTTTTT.